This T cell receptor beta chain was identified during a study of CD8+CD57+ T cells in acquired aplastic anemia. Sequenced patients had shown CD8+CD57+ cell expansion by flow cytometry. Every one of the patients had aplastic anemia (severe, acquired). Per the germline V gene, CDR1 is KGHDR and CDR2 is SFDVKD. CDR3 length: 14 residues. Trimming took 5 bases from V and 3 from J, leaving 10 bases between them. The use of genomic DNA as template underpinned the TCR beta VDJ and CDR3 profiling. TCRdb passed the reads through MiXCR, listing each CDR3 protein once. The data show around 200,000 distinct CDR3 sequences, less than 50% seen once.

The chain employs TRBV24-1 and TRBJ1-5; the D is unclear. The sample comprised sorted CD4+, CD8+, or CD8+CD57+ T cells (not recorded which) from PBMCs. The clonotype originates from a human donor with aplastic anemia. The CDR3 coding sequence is TGTGCCACCAGTGGTTCAGTCTTCAATCAGCCCCAGCATTTT. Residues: CATSGSVFNQPQHF.